These T cell receptor beta chains were read from a single sample in a study of beta chain features in type 1 diabetes. Measured with immunoSEQ multiplex PCR; TCRdb has only the in-frame clones, and not every one. The repertoire holds over 120,000 clones, with 7% to 10% as singletons. The source material was central memory CD4+ T cells from blood. All receptors derive from a man between 18 and 35 years old in good health. CDR3s include the opening cysteine and the closing phenylalanine or tryptophan. D genes are given only for firm matches. Clone size is given for some rows only: seen once, a few or many times, or a class if the clone is expanded.

clone_size,j_call,d_call,v_call,cdr3_length,cdr3_nt,cdr3_aa
few,TRBJ2-2,TRBD1,TRBV6-5,15,TGTGCCAGCAGCAGAGACAGGGGAAACACCGGGGAGCTGTTTTTT,CASSRDRGNTGELFF
few,TRBJ2-1,TRBD1,TRBV7-2,16,TGTGCCAGCAGCTTAGTAGCAGGGGGCAAGTACAATGAGCAGTTCTTC,CASSLVAGGKYNEQFF
few,TRBJ2-7,-,TRBV28,15,TGTGCCAGCAGCCCCTCTGGAGGGATTTCCTACGAGCAGTACTTC,CASSPSGGISYEQYF
few,TRBJ1-3,TRBD1,TRBV7-9,15,TGTGCCAGCAGCACCCCTACAGGGGCTGGAAACACCATATATTTT,CASSTPTGAGNTIYF
-,TRBJ2-1,-,TRBV28,11,TGTGGCAGTGGGCGGGGCAATGAGCAGTTCTTC,CGSGRGNEQFF
many,TRBJ2-5,TRBD2,TRBV7-6,17,TGTGCCAGCAGCCCCCGGAGGCTAGCGGGGGGCCAAGAGACCCAGTACTTC,CASSPRRLAGGQETQYF
few,TRBJ2-1,TRBD2,TRBV7-9,15,TGTGCCAGCAGCTTACTAGCGGGGGGGCCGGGTGAGCAGTTCTTC,CASSLLAGGPGEQFF
-,TRBJ2-3,TRBD2,TRBV30,17,TGTGCCTGCAAAGGACTAGCGGGGGGCAGGTCAACAGATACGCAGTATTTT,CACKGLAGGRSTDTQYF
few,TRBJ2-2,TRBD2,TRBV9,18,TGTGCCAGCAGCGTAGCTAGTGTAGACCGGGGGGTAGGCGGGGAGCTGTTTTTT,CASSVASVDRGVGGELFF
-,TRBJ2-7,TRBD1,TRBV29-1,13,TGCAGCCCGGCCGGGACAGGGGTCCACGAGCAGTACTTC,CSPAGTGVHEQYF
-,TRBJ2-2,TRBD1,TRBV7-3,15,TGTGCCAGCAGCTTACAGGGGGCTAGCACCGGGGAGCTGTTTTTT,CASSLQGASTGELFF
-,TRBJ2-1,TRBD2,TRBV5-4,16,TGTGCCAGCAGCTTGGGCGGGGGGGCGTCCTACAATGAGCAGTTCTTC,CASSLGGGASYNEQFF
few,TRBJ2-3,TRBD2,TRBV30,17,TGTGCCTGGAGTGTAACGGGTAGCGGGGGGGGGACAGATACGCAGTATTTT,CAWSVTGSGGGTDTQYF
-,TRBJ2-7,-,TRBV4-3,14,TGCGCCAGCAGCCCAAGTGGAGAATCCTACGAGCAGTACTTC,CASSPSGESYEQYF
few,TRBJ2-3,TRBD1,TRBV6-5,14,TGTGCCAGCAGGGACGACAGGGGCGCAGATACGCAGTATTTT,CASRDDRGADTQYF
many,TRBJ2-5,-,TRBV18,13,TGTGCCAGCTCACAAGAGCGGAAAGAGACCCAGTACTTC,CASSQERKETQYF
-,TRBJ1-2,TRBD1,TRBV7-3,14,TGTGCCAGCAGCTCCCGACAGGGGTGGTATGGCTACACCTTC,CASSSRQGWYGYTF
-,TRBJ2-2,TRBD2,TRBV7-2,13,TGTGCCACCGGGCGGGGGTACACCGGGGAGCTGTTTTTT,CATGRGYTGELFF
-,TRBJ2-2,TRBD2,TRBV7-3,15,TGTGCCAGCAGCCCCGGACTAGCGTACACCGGGGAGCTGTTTTTT,CASSPGLAYTGELFF
-,TRBJ2-5,TRBD2,TRBV30,12,TGTGCCTTTGCGAGGGAGGGAGAGACCCAGTACTTC,CAFAREGETQYF
-,TRBJ2-7,-,TRBV27,16,TGTGCCAGCAGTTCTGAGTTCGGGACAAACGCCTACGAGCAGTACTTC,CASSSEFGTNAYEQYF
-,TRBJ2-7,TRBD1,TRBV25-1,14,TGTGCCAGCAACCAAGGGGGCAGCTCCTACGAGCAGTACTTC,CASNQGGSSYEQYF
-,TRBJ1-3,-,TRBV30,11,TGTGCCTGGCAGAGGGAAAACACCATATATTTT,CAWQRENTIYF
-,TRBJ2-5,TRBD2,TRBV28,15,TGTGCCAGCAGTTTCGCTCGGGGGGGCGAGGAGACCCAGTACTTC,CASSFARGGEETQYF
-,TRBJ2-2,-,TRBV19,17,TGTGCCACCCAGGTGTTTGACAGGCCACACAACACCGGGGAGCTGTTTTTT,CATQVFDRPHNTGELFF
-,TRBJ1-5,-,TRBV2,14,TGTGCCAGCAGAATGGACAGAAGCAATCAGCCCCAGCATTTT,CASRMDRSNQPQHF
few,TRBJ2-6,TRBD1,TRBV4-2,17,TGTGCCAGCAGCCAAAGGGGGCTGTACTCTGGGGCCAACGTCCTGACTTTC,CASSQRGLYSGANVLTF
-,TRBJ1-6,TRBD1,TRBV5-1,14,TGCGCCAGCAGCTCAGACAGGGTGGGTTCACCCCTCCACTTT,CASSSDRVGSPLHF
-,TRBJ2-1,TRBD1,TRBV5-5,15,TGTGCCAGCAGCTTGGTAGCAGGGGGCTTGAATGAGCAGTTCTTC,CASSLVAGGLNEQFF